This T cell receptor beta chain comes out of a study of blood T cell repertoires in COVID-19 (dated by TCRdb to 2018 to 2021). General notes on the study: Samples covering the acute and convalescent phases of COVID-19 were provided by collaborators in the United States, Italy and Spain. Where available, HLA class I and class II types were obtained from metadata supplied by the sample provider rather than from assay-based typing. Samples were obtained from the ongoing ImmuneRACE study (first 160 participants) and from 1,254 subjects provided by 6 global collaborators. Sample metadata almost always included a de-identified subject ID, COVID-19 status, age in years and sex. Deeply sampled blood TCRbeta repertoires from subjects exposed to, actively infected with, or recovered from COVID-19 were included in the dataset. The repertoires were released in a freely available public database meant as a resource for research on the immune response to SARS-CoV-2. The material from the prospective study consisted of cDNA or gDNA derived from T cells, B-cell-depleted T cells, or PBMCs.

Collaborating institutions collected whole blood in K2EDTA tubes following their own protocols. For TCRbeta analysis, collaborators shipped samples in one of three forms: frozen whole blood, isolated PBMCs, or DNA extracted from either of those sample types. Inclusive of the bounding cysteine and phenylalanine, the CDR3 is 17 residues long. The kept DNA is CDR3 alone, 51 bases in frame from the first base. V is pruned by 3 bases and J by 5 bases, leaving 15 bases of the junction without a gene match. Per the germline V gene, KGHSH is the CDR1 and LQKENI is the CDR2. TCRbeta CDR3 regions were amplified from genomic DNA using the immunoSEQ Assay, a bias-controlled multiplex PCR. Per the source publication's procedure: Within the assay, amplification of reference gene primers was used to estimate how many nucleated cells each sample contained. To quantify the absolute abundance of each unique TCRbeta CDR3 rearrangement, sequence reads were collapsed and filtered. Productive Simpson clonality was computed per sample as the square root of Simpson's diversity index over productive rearrangements. The clones in this table, taken by TCRdb from immuneACCESS, are in-frame only. Not every clone is retained; where verified, under half of the shortfall comes from an unresolved V gene, and the cause of the rest is unknown. V, J and clone size are those of that table, while D and trimming were read from the DNA. A total of 30,000 to 35,000 clones appear in this sample, around nine tenths of them only once. Around 15% of the sample belongs to the ten largest clones.

The research as a whole found: How much clinical and demographic metadata was included differed by source and by participant, and the metadata was provided uncurated.

Note on this clone: Its recognized antigen is unknown. No base-level quality is on record; no much larger clone is a single base apart.

The V and J genes are TRBV18 and TRBJ2-5, with 7 bases in between that match TRBD2. This clonotype was sampled from a man between 60 and 70 years old with active COVID-19. The specimen was peripheral blood. The nucleotides read TGTGCCAGCTCACCGTTGGTAGCGCGCGGGAGTGTGGAGACCCAGTACTTC. The resulting protein is CASSPLVARGSVETQYF. With the portions outside the CDR3 filled from the reference TRBV18 and TRBJ2-5 genes, the complete variable region becomes NAGVMQNPRHLVRRRGQEARLRCSPMKGHSHVYWYRQLPEEGLKFMVYLQKENIIDESGMPKERFSAEFPKEGPSILRIQQVVRGDSAAYFCASSPLVARGSVETQYFGPGTRLLVL.